What follows are 13 T cell receptor beta chains derived from one specimen sequenced in a study of blood T cell repertoires in COVID-19. The table came from immunoSEQ multiplex PCR; TCRdb's copy has only in-frame clones and leaves some out. The profile covers 150,000 to 190,000 clones, with 84% appearing a single time and around 7.7% taken by the ten largest. The sample comprised PBMCs or T cells enriched from blood (not recorded which). The receptors originated from a man aged 45 to 65 who had recovered from COVID-19.

The chain has TRBV5-4 and TRBJ2-7; TRBD1 matches at 8 bases. V lost 0 bases and J lost 7; bases outside the gene matches: 12. The CDR3 runs to 16 residues. Germline V CDR1 and CDR2: SGHNT, YYREEE (reference sequence). The CDR3, as DNA: TGTGCCAGCAGCTTGGAGCAGGGGGCCCTATCTAGGGAGCAGTACTTC. This codes for CASSLEQGALSREQYF.

The chain uses TRBV3-1 (or the pseudogene TRBV3-2) and TRBJ2-5, with TRBD2 as a possible D gene (6 bases). Trimming took off 4 bases at V and 5 bases at J, with 14 bases between the two ends. Germline assignment: CDR1 LGHDT and CDR2 YNNKEL (reference sequence). This CDR3 region has 14 residues. CDR3 loop: CASSLWGDGETQYF. As DNA, the CDR3 is TGTGCCAGCAGCCTTTGGGGGGACGGGGAGACCCAGTACTTC.

In its sample, this clone was seen once. V is TRBV7-8 and J is TRBJ2-5; TRBD2 aligns across 8 bases. CDR1 SGHVS and CDR2 FQNEAQ come from the germline V gene. With V trimmed by 1 base and J by 5 bases, 6 bases remained unmatched. This CDR3 is built from 15 residues. CDR3 nucleotide sequence: TGTGCCAGCAGCTTAGTGAGCGGGGGCCGGGAGACCCAGTACTTC. This translates into CASSLVSGGRETQYF.

The chain links TRBV7-2 to TRBJ2-7; TRBD1 matches at 7 bases. This CDR3 contains 14 residues. The J segment lost 5 bases and the V segment lost 2 bases, leaving 6 bases of the junction unmatched. Germline-derived CDR1 and CDR2 are SGHTA and FQGNSA. In nucleotides, the CDR3 is TGTGCCAGCAGCTTAAGGGAGACAGGGAACGAGCAGTACTTC. Amino acids: CASSLRETGNEQYF.

This clone was detected only once. V and J are TRBV10-3 and TRBJ1-5, with D perhaps TRBD1 (6 bases). Germline CDR1 is ENHRY and CDR2 is SYGVKD. There are 17 residues in the CDR3. The V and J ends lost 4 bases and 0 bases respectively, with 16 bases between them. The DNA for the CDR3 is TGTGCCATCAGTGGACAGGCTGCGGGCTATAGCAATCAGCCCCAGCATTTT. It specifies CAISGQAAGYSNQPQHF.

This clone was detected only a few times. The chain is built from TRBV21-1 and TRBJ1-5; the D call of TRBD1 is as the table states it, not checked on the DNA. TRBV21-1 is a recognized pseudogene. The CDR3 consists of 11 residues. This chain's CDR3 is CVQGADQPQHF. DNA of the CDR3: TGTGTACAGGGGGCGGATCAGCCCCAGCATTTT.

This clone was observed a single time. The chain employs TRBV3-1 (or the pseudogene TRBV3-2) and TRBJ2-7, with 14 bases that match TRBD2. This CDR3 is built from 16 residues. From germline, CDR1 is LGHDT and CDR2 YNNKEL (reference sequence). The V and J ends lost 3 bases and 3 bases, in that order; junction bases with no gene match: 4. The DNA for the CDR3 is TGTGCCAGCAGCCAGGGAGGGACTAGCGGGGGCTACGAGCAGTACTTC. This codes for CASSQGGTSGGYEQYF.

Only a few counts were recorded for this clone. The chain employs TRBV25-1 and TRBJ1-1; D unresolved. Germline V gene lookup returns CDR1 MGHDK and CDR2 SYGVNS. V was clipped by 1 base and J by 6 bases, with 18 bases between them. This CDR3 contains 16 residues. The CDR3 loop is CASSEFGENPSPEAFF. The CDR3 DNA follows: TGTGCCAGCAGTGAATTCGGCGAAAACCCTAGCCCTGAAGCTTTCTTT.

As DNA, the CDR3 is TGTGCCAGCAGCCACCGAGCGGGGGGGCCTATTGATGAGCAGTTCTTC. It encodes CASSHRAGGPIDEQFF. The gene calls are TRBV3-1 (or the pseudogene TRBV3-2) and TRBJ2-1; 10 nucleotides agree with TRBD2. Looked up from germline, CDR1 is LGHDT and CDR2 is YNNKEL (reference sequence). Trimming at V came to 3 bases and at J to 8 bases, leaving 10 bases not matched to a gene. The length of the CDR3 is 16 residues.

The chain is built from TRBV19 and TRBJ2-1; 9 bases fit TRBD1. The junction had 7 bases not matched to a gene; V was cut back by 6 bases and J by 4 bases. The CDR3 is 15 amino acids. Germline V lookup: CDR1 LNHDA, CDR2 SQIVND (reference sequence). The CDR3 DNA sequence: TGTGCCAGTAGGGGGGACAGGGCCAAATACAATGAGCAGTTCTTC. It translates to CASRGDRAKYNEQFF.

This clone was seen just once. The rearrangement links TRBV27 to TRBJ1-4; 8 bases align to TRBD1. Trimming at V came to 6 bases and at J to 1 base, leaving 16 bases not matched to a gene. Germline V gene lookup returns CDR1 MNHEY and CDR2 SMNVEV (reference sequence). The CDR3 is made up of 19 amino acids. The CDR3 reads CASRSTARTGTGTNEKLFF. CDR3 DNA sequence: TGTGCCAGCAGGTCCACGGCTCGGACAGGGACCGGAACTAATGAAAAACTGTTTTTT.

This clone was seen once. This rearrangement joins TRBV30 to TRBJ1-5, with D uncertain. The CDR3 loop spans 13 amino acids. Germline loops: CDR1 GTSNPN, CDR2 SVGIG (reference sequence). Between the trimmed V and J ends, which lost 3 bases and 3 bases, there was a span of 9 bases. The CDR3 region is CAWSGDSNQPQHF. The CDR3 nucleotides are TGTGCCTGGAGCGGAGATTCCAATCAGCCCCAGCATTTT.

This sequence joins TRBV7-3 and TRBJ2-2, with D possibly matching TRBD1 (5 bases). The CDR3 has 13 amino acids. The germline V and J ends were trimmed by 0 bases and 8 bases, with 7 bases remaining between them. Germline-derived CDR1 and CDR2 are SGHTA and FQGTGA. Here the CDR3 reads CASSLTRAGELFF. As DNA, the CDR3 is TGTGCCAGCAGCTTAACCAGGGCTGGGGAGCTGTTTTTT.